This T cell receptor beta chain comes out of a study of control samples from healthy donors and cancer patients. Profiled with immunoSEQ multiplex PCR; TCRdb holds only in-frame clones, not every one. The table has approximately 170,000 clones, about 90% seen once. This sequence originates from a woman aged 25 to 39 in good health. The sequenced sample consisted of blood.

CDR3 nucleotide sequence: TGTGCCAGCGACCCGGGGGGTTTGAACACCGGGGAGCTGTTTTTT. Protein product: CASDPGGLNTGELFF. The chain combines TRBV11-2 with TRBJ2-2; 7 bases are a match to TRBD2. Looked up from germline, CDR1 is SGHAT and CDR2 is FQNNGV. CDR3 length: 15 amino acids. V lost 8 bases and J lost 1; bases outside the gene matches: 7. Variable domain in full (rest from reference TRBV11-2 and TRBJ2-2): EAGVAQSPRYKIIEKRQSVAFWCNPISGHATLYWYQQILGQGPKLLIQFQNNGVVDDSQLPKDRFSAERLKGVDSTLKIQPAKLEDSAVYLCASDPGGLNTGELFFGEGSRLTVL.